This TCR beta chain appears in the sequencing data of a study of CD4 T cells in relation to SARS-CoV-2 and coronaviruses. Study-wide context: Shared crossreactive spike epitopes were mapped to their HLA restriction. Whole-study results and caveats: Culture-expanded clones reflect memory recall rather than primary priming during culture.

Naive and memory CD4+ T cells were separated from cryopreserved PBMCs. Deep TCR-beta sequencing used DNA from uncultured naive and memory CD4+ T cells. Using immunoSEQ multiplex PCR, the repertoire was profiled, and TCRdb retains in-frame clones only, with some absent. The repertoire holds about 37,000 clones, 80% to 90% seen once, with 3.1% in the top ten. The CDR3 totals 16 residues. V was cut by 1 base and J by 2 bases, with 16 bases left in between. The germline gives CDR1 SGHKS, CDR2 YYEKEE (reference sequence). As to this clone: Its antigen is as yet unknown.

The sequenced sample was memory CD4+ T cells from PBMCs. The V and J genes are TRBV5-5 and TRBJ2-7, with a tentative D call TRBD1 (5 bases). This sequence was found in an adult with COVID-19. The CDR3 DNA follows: TGTGCCAGCAGCTTGAAGGCTGGGGCCCTCACCTACGAGCAGTACTTC. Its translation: CASSLKAGALTYEQYF.